These T cell receptor beta chains were read from a single sample in a study of type 1 and type 2 diabetes patients. In TCRdb, the multiplex PCR reads were re-called with MiXCR into one record per CDR3 protein. The table has 250,000 to 300,000 distinct CDR3 sequences, roughly 48% seen once. The sample taken for sequencing was peripheral blood mononuclear cells (PBMCs). The receptor set was obtained from a man between 18 and 35 years old with type 2 diabetes. Both conserved end residues are part of each CDR3. A D gene is named only where the DNA matches it firmly. Clone size appears in some rows only: once, few, many, or a class for an expanded clone.

>TRBJ1-6|NA|NA|TRBV6-6
TGTGCCAGCACGGAACGAGATAATTCACCCCTCCACTTT
CASTERDNSPLHF
>TRBJ1-4|TRBD1|NA|TRBV30
TGTGCCTGGAGAACAGGGGGCTATGAAAAACTGTTTTTT
CAWRTGGYEKLFF
>TRBJ2-5|NA|once|TRBV7-9
TGTGCCAGCAGTTCGGGCAATCCCACGGTGGAGACCCAGTACTTC
CASSSGNPTVETQYF
>TRBJ2-2|NA|NA|TRBV2
TGTGCCAGCAGTAAGCGTACGAACACCGGGGAGCTGTTTTTT
CASSKRTNTGELFF
>TRBJ2-7|NA|few|TRBV10-2
TGCGCCAGCAGCGCACAGACCTCCTACGAGCAGTACTTC
CASSAQTSYEQYF
>TRBJ1-6|NA|NA|TRBV19
TGTGCCAGTAGTGGACGGACAGAGATAGATTCACCCCTCCACTTT
CASSGRTEIDSPLHF
>TRBJ2-7|NA|NA|TRBV14
TGTGCCAGCAGCCACAACGAGCCAGGGTTAATCTACGAGCAGTACTTC
CASSHNEPGLIYEQYF
>TRBJ2-6|TRBD1|few|TRBV7-8
TGTGCCAGCAGCTCGGCGGCGGGGACAGGGTCCTCTGGGGCCAACGTCCTGACTTTC
CASSSAAGTGSSGANVLTF
>TRBJ2-2|NA|many|TRBV7-3
TGTGCCAGCAGCTTAAGCCTGGGTCCCGGGGAGCTGTTTTTT
CASSLSLGPGELFF
>TRBJ1-1|TRBD1|NA|TRBV19
TGTGCCAGTAGTATAGCCAACAGGGGAACCACTGAAGCTTTCTTT
CASSIANRGTTEAFF
>TRBJ2-1|TRBD2|NA|TRBV7-3
TGTGCCAGCAGCTTAGGACTAGCGGACTACAATGAGCAGTTCTTC
CASSLGLADYNEQFF
>TRBJ1-5|NA|NA|TRBV6-5
TGTGCCAGCAGACCAGACATTTACGGTGAGCCCCAGCATTTT
CASRPDIYGEPQHF
>TRBJ2-7|TRBD1|NA|TRBV20-1
TGCAGTGCTAGGGGGACAGCCTACCGATACGAGCAGTACTTC
CSARGTAYRYEQYF
>TRBJ2-3|NA|few|TRBV2
TGTGCCAGCAGCTCCCCGGACAGCCCAACAGATACGCAGTATTTT
CASSSPDSPTDTQYF
>TRBJ1-3|NA|NA|TRBV6-1
TGTGCCAGCAGATTTAAGGCAAACTCTGGAAACACCATATATTTT
CASRFKANSGNTIYF
>TRBJ1-2|NA|NA|TRBV5-1
TGCGCCAGCAGCCCTCGGGGACAACGCTATGGCTACACCTTC
CASSPRGQRYGYTF
>TRBJ2-2|NA|NA|TRBV6-5
TGTGCCAGCAGTTACCGCACGATGAGGGGTAACACCGGGGAGCTGTTTTTT
CASSYRTMRGNTGELFF
>TRBJ2-2|TRBD2|NA|TRBV24-1
TGTGCCACCAGTGTGGGGACTACGACCGGGGAGCTGTTTTTT
CATSVGTTTGELFF
>TRBJ2-2|TRBD1|once|TRBV29-1
TGCAGCGCCGGACAGGGGGCGACCGGGGAGCTGTTTTTT
CSAGQGATGELFF
>TRBJ1-2|NA|few|TRBV19
TGTGCCAGTCGCTCATTGGACTATGGCTACACCTTC
CASRSLDYGYTF
>TRBJ2-5|TRBD2|NA|TRBV15
TGTGCCACTAGCGGGGGGGTTCAAGAGACCCAGTACTTC
CATSGGVQETQYF
>TRBJ2-1|TRBD1|NA|TRBV10-3
TGTGCCATCAGTGACGGGACAGGGGGCGATGAGCAGTTCTTC
CAISDGTGGDEQFF
>TRBJ2-6|TRBD1|few|TRBV10-2
TGCGCCAGCCGTCCCGGGACAGGGACTGGGGCCAACGTCCTGACTTTC
CASRPGTGTGANVLTF